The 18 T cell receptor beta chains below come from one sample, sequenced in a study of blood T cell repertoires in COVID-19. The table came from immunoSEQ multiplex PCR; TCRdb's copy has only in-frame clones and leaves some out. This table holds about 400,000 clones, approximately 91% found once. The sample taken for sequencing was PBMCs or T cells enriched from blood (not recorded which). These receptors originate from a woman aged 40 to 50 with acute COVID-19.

CDR3 sequence: CASSLTSLETQYF. The CDR3 nucleotides are TGTGCCAGTAGTCTAACTAGTTTGGAGACCCAGTACTTC. The V call is TRBV19, the J call TRBJ2-5; D is possibly TRBD2 (5 bases). Per the germline V gene, CDR1 is LNHDA and CDR2 is SQIVND (reference sequence). V was clipped by 5 bases and J by 5 bases, with 12 bases between them. The CDR3 is 13 residues long.

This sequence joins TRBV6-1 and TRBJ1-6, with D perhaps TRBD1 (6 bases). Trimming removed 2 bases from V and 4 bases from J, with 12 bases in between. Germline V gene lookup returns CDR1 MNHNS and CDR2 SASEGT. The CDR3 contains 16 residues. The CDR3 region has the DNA TGTGCCAGCAGTGAACAGGGGAGCTCGTATAATTCACCCCTCCACTTT. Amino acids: CASSEQGSSYNSPLHF.

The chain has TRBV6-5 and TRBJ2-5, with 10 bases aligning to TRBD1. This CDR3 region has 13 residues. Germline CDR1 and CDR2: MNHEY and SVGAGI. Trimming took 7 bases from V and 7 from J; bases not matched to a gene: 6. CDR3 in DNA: TGTGCCAGCATTGGGACAGGGGTCGGGACCCAGTACTTC. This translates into CASIGTGVGTQYF.

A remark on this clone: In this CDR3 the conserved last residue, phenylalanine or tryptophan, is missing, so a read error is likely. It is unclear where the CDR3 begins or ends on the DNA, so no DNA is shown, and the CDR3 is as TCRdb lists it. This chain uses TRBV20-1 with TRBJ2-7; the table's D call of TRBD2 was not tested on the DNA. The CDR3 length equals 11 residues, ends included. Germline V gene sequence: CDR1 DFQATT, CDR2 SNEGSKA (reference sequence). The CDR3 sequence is CSARGPGTDII.

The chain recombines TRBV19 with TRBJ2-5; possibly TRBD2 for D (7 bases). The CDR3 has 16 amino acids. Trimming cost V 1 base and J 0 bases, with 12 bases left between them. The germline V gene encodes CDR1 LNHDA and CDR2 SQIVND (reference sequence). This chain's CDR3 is CASSIVVGGHQETQYF. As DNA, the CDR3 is TGTGCCAGTAGTATAGTTGTGGGGGGGCACCAAGAGACCCAGTACTTC.

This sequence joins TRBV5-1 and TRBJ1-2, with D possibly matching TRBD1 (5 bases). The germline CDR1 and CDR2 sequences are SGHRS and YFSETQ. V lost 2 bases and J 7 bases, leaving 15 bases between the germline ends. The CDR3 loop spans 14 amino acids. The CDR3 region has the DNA TGCGCCAGCAGCTTAGCAGGGTACGCGTCTGGCTACACCTTC. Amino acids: CASSLAGYASGYTF.

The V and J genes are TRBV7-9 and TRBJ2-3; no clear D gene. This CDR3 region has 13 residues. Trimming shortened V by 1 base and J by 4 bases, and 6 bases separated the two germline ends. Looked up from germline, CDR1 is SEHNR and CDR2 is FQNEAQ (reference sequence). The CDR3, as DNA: TGTGCCAGCAGCTTAGTTTATTCAGATACGCAGTATTTT. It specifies CASSLVYSDTQYF.

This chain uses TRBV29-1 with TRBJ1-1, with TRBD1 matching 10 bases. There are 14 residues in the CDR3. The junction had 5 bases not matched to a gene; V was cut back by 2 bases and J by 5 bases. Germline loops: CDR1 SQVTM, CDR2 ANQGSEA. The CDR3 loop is CSVETGQGITEAFF. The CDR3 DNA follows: TGCAGCGTTGAAACGGGACAGGGGATTACTGAAGCTTTCTTT.

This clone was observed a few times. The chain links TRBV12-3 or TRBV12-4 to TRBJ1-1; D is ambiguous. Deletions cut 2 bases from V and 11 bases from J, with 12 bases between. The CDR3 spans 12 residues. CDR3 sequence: CASSLQNYMAFF. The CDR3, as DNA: TGTGCCAGCAGTTTACAGAACTACATGGCTTTCTTT.

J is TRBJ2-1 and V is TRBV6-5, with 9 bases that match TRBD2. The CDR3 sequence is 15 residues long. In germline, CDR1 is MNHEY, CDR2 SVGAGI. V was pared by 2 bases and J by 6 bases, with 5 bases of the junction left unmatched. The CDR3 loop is CASSYIAGAANEQFF. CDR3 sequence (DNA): TGTGCCAGCAGTTACATAGCGGGGGCCGCCAATGAGCAGTTCTTC.

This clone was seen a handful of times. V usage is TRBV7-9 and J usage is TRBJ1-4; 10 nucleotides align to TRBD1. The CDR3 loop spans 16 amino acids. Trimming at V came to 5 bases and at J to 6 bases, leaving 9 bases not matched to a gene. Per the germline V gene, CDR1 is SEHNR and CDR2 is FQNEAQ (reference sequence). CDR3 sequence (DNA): TGTGCCAGCAGCCCGGGTTTAGGGACAGGGGATGAAAAACTGTTTTTT. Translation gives CASSPGLGTGDEKLFF.

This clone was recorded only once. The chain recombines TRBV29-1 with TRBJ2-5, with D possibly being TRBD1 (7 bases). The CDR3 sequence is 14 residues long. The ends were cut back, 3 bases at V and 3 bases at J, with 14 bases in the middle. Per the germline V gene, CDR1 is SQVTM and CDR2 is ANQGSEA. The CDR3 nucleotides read TGCAGCGTTGATGAGACAGGGAGGAAAGAGACCCAGTACTTC. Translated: CSVDETGRKETQYF. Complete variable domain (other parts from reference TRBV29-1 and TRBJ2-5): SAVISQKPSRDICQRGTSLTIQCQVDSQVTMMFWYRQQPGQSLTLIATANQGSEATYESGFVIDKFPISRPNLTFSTLTVSNMSPEDSSIYLCSVDETGRKETQYFGPGTRLLVL.

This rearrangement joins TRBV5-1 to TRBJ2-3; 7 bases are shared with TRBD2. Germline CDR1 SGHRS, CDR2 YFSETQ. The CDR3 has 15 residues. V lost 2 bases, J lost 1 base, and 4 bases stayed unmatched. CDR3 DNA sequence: TGCGCCAGCAGCTTCGGCGGGGGAGGCACAGATACGCAGTATTTT. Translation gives CASSFGGGGTDTQYF.

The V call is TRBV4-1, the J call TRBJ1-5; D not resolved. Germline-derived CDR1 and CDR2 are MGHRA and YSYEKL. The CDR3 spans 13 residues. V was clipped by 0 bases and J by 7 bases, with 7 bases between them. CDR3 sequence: CASSQDPSQPQHF. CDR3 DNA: TGCGCCAGCAGCCAAGATCCCTCCCAGCCCCAGCATTTT.

CDR3 nucleotides: TGTGCCAGCAGTACCGGACAGCTTCTCTATGGCTACACCTTC. Encoded protein: CASSTGQLLYGYTF. V usage is TRBV6-6 and J usage is TRBJ1-2, with a possible D match to TRBD1 (6 bases). The CDR3 loop spans 14 amino acids. Germline V gene sequence: CDR1 MNHNY, CDR2 SVGAGI (reference sequence). Trimming removed 5 bases at V and 4 bases at J, with 14 bases between.

The CDR3 reads CASRQRGGEKLFF. The CDR3 coding sequence is TGTGCCAGTAGACAGCGGGGCGGCGAAAAACTGTTTTTT. The genes are TRBV12-3 or TRBV12-4 and TRBJ1-4; D possibly corresponds to TRBD1 (5 bases). Trimming left V 9 bases short and J 8 bases short, with 16 bases between. This CDR3 has 13 amino acids.

The CDR3 protein is CASSKVGTGFHNSPLHF. The CDR3 coding sequence is TGTGCCAGCAGCAAAGTTGGGACAGGGTTCCACAATTCACCCCTCCACTTT. The chain couples TRBV21-1 to TRBJ1-6; the D segment call TRBD1 is taken from the table without a DNA check. TRBV21-1 counts as a pseudogene. This CDR3 is 17 amino acids long.

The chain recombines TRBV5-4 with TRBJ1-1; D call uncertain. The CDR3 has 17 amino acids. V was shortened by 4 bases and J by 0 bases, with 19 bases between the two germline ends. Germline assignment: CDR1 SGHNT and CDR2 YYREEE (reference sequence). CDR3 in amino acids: CASSPGVGVSMNTEAFF. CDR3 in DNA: TGTGCCAGCAGCCCCGGGGTAGGTGTTTCTATGAACACTGAAGCTTTCTTT.